The clone carrying this TCR beta chain was counted between two and nine times. What it binds is not known. This sample also contains other DNA sequences that code for the same CDR3. Clones were read by immunoSEQ multiplex PCR, and TCRdb kept only the in-frame ones, dropping some. Seen here are fewer than 25,000 clones, 80% to 95% observed once, and the top ten hold under 20%. The sample originates from a study of chemoradiotherapy in HPV16-positive cancers. Repertoires were sampled repeatedly during chemoradiotherapy. The V gene lost 2 bases and the J gene lost 1 base, with 5 bases spanning the gap. CDR1 is SEHNR, CDR2 FQNEAQ, per germline (reference sequence). CDR3 size: 13 residues. Study findings and constraints: In HPV16-positive patients, HPV-responsive T-cell expansion tracked better recurrence-free survival. Functional assays defining HPV-specific T cells used only a couple of HPV16-positive patients.

The sequence was obtained from a human donor with HPV-associated anogenital cancer. The chain employs TRBV7-9 and TRBJ1-1; D perhaps matches TRBD1 (5 bases). The source material was blood, sampled from a patient who underwent chemoradiotherapy. The CDR3 DNA reads as TGTGCCAGCAGCTTACAGGGGAACACTGAAGCTTTCTTT. Its protein is CASSLQGNTEAFF.